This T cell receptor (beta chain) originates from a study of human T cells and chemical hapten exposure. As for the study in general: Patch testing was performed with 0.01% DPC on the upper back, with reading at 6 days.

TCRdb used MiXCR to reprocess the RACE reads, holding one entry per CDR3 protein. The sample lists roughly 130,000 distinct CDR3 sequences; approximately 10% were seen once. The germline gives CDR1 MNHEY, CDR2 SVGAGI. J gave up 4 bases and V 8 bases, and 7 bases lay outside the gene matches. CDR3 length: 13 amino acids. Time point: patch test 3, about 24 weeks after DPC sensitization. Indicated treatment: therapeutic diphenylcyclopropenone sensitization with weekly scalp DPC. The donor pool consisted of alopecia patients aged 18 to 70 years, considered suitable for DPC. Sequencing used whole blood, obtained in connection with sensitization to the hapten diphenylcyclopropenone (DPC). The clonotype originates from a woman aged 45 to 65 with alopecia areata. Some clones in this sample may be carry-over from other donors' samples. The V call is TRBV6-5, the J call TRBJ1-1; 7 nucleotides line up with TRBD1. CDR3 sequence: CASQGGRGTEAFF. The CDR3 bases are TGTGCCAGCCAGGGGGGTCGAGGCACTGAAGCTTTCTTT.